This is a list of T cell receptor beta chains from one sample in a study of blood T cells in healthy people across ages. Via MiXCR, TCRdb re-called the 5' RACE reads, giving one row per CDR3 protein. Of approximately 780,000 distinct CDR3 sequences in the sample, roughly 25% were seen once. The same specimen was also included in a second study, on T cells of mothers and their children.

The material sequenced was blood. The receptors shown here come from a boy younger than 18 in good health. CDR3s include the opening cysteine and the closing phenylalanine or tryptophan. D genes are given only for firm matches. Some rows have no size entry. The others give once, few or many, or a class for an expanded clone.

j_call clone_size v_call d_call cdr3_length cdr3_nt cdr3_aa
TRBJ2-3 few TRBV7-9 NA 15 TGTGCCAGCAGCTCACGGGGGGCGTGGGTAGATACGCAGTATTTT CASSSRGAWVDTQYF
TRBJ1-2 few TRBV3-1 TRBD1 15 TGTGCCAGCAGCCAAGGTTGGACAGGGCCGCGGGGCTACACCTTC CASSQGWTGPRGYTF
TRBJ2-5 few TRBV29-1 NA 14 TGCAGCGTTGAAGATAGGAGGATTCAAGAGACCCAGTACTTC CSVEDRRIQETQYF
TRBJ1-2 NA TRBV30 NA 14 TGTGCCTGGAAAGAGGAAGGCTCAAACTATGGCTACACCTTC CAWKEEGSNYGYTF
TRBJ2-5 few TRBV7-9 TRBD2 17 TGTGCCAGCAGCTTAAGTAGCGGGGGCCGTCAATGGGAGACCCAGTACTTC CASSLSSGGRQWETQYF
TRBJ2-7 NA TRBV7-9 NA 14 TGTGCCAGCAGCTCGCCCTTTAGTTCCTACGAGCAGTACTTC CASSSPFSSYEQYF
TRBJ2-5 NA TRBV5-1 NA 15 TGCGCCAGCAGCTTGTTTAAGGGTATGAGGGAGACCCAGTACTTC CASSLFKGMRETQYF
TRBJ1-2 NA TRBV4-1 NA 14 TGCGCCAGCAGCCAAGACCAGGGAGTCTATGGCTACACCTTC CASSQDQGVYGYTF
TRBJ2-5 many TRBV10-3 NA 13 TGTGCCATCAGCAGGGAGGCCCAAGAGACCCAGTACTTC CAISREAQETQYF
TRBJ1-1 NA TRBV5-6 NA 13 TGTGCCAGCAGCCCGAGTTCAGGCACTGAAGCTTTCTTT CASSPSSGTEAFF
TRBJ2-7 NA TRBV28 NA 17 TGTGCCAGCAGTTTTTCAATACTACCGAGGGGTGGGTACGAGCAGTACTTC CASSFSILPRGGYEQYF
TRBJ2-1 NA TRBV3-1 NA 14 TGTGCCAGCAGCCTTGTTGGGGCAGGGGATGAGCAGTTCTTC CASSLVGAGDEQFF
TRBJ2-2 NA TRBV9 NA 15 TGTGCCAGCAGCGTTAACCTAGCGAGCACCGGGGAGCTGTTTTTT CASSVNLASTGELFF
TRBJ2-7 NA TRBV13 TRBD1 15 TGTGCCAGCAGACCCCGACAGGGAAGTTTCGACGAGCAGTACTTC CASRPRQGSFDEQYF
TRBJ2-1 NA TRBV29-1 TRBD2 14 TGCAGCGTTCTGGTCAGCGGGGGGGCGTATGAGCAGTTCTTC CSVLVSGGAYEQFF
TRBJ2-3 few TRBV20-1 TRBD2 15 TGCAGTGCTAGAGATAGCGGGGTAAACACAGATACGCAGTATTTT CSARDSGVNTDTQYF
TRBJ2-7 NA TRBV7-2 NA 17 TGTGCCAGCAGCTTAAAACAGACCAGCATTAGCTCCTACGAGCAGTACTTC CASSLKQTSISSYEQYF
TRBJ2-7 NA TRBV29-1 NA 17 TGCAGCTCAAATGGGGGGCTGAACTCAGCATGGGACTACGAGCAGTACTTC CSSNGGLNSAWDYEQYF
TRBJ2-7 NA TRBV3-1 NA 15 TGTGCCAGCAGCCTGACAGGCGGGGGAAACTACGAGCAGTACTTC CASSLTGGGNYEQYF
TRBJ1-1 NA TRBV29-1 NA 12 TGCAGCGTTACCAGTCGAGGCACTGAAGCTTTCTTT CSVTSRGTEAFF
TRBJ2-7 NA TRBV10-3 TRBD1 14 TGTGCCATCAGTGACGAGGGGGCTGACTACGAGCAGTACTTC CAISDEGADYEQYF
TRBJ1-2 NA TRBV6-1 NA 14 TGTGCCAGCAGTGAAAGGACAGAGGGTGATGGCTACACCTTC CASSERTEGDGYTF
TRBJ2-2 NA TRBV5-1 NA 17 TGCGCCAGCAGCTTGGGGGTTGACGGAACGAACACCGGGGAGCTGTTTTTT CASSLGVDGTNTGELFF
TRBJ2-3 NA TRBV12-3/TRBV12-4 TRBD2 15 TGTGCCAGCACCGAAGGAGCGGGGACCACAGATACGCAGTATTTT CASTEGAGTTDTQYF
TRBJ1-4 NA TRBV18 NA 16 TGTGCCAGCTCACCACGGGGGAAGGCAACTAATGAAAAACTGTTTTTT CASSPRGKATNEKLFF
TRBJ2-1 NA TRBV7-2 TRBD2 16 TGTGCCAGCAGCCCGTACCTAGCGGGGGGCGACAATGAGCAGTTCTTC CASSPYLAGGDNEQFF
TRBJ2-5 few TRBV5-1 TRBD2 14 TGCGCCAGCAGCTCCCGGACTAGCCGGGAGACCCAGTACTTC CASSSRTSRETQYF
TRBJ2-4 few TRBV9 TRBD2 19 TGTGCCAGCAGCCCGCAGGGACTAGCGGGAGATCTAGCCAAAAACATTCAGTACTTC CASSPQGLAGDLAKNIQYF
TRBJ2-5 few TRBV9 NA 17 TGTGCCAGCAGCCCAACCTTCGGACAGTCCTCTTTATGGGAGCAGTACTTC CASSPTFGQSSLWEQYF
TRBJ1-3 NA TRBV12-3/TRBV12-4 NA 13 TGTGCCAGCAGTTCGTCAAGGGGAAACACCATATATTTT CASSSSRGNTIYF
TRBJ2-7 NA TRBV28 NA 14 TGTGCCAGCAGTTTGGAGCAGGGCTCCTACGAGCAGTACTTC CASSLEQGSYEQYF
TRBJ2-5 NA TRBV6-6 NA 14 TGTGCCAGCAGCAACTACCGACCGGGGGAGACCCAGTACTTC CASSNYRPGETQYF
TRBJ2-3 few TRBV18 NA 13 TGTGCCAGCTCACCCCAAGTCACAGATACGCAGTATTTT CASSPQVTDTQYF
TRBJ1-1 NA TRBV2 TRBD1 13 TGTGCCAGCGAGGGACAGTTGAACACTGAAGCTTTCTTT CASEGQLNTEAFF
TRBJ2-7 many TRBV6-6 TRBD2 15 TGTGCCAGCAGTCCTGGGACTAGCATCGATCCCGAGCAGTACTTC CASSPGTSIDPEQYF
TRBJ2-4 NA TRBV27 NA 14 TGTGCCAGCGGGAAGGGCAGTGCCAAAAACATTCAGTACTTC CASGKGSAKNIQYF
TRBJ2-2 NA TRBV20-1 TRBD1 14 TGCAGTGCCCCGGGACAGGGAGGGCCCGGGGAGCTGTTTTTT CSAPGQGGPGELFF
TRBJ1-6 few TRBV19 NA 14 TGTGCCAGTAGTATAGCCCAGGAAGGTTCACCCCTCCACTTT CASSIAQEGSPLHF
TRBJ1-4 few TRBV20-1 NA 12 TGCAGTGCTGGCAGGGACGGTGAAAAACTGTTTTTT CSAGRDGEKLFF
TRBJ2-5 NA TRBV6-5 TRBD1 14 TGTGCCAGCAGTTACGGACAGGTTCAAGAGACCCAGTACTTC CASSYGQVQETQYF
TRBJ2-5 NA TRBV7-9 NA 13 TGTGCCAGCAGCCCCCCGACAGAAGAGACCCAGTACTTC CASSPPTEETQYF
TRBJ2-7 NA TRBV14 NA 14 TGTGCCAGCAGCCCAAAACTGAGGGGCTACGAGCAGTACTTC CASSPKLRGYEQYF
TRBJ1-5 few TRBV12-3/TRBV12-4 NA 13 TGTGCCAGCGGATCCAGGGAAAATCAGCCCCAGCATTTT CASGSRENQPQHF
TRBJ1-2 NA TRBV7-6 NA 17 TGTGCCAGCAGCCCCGCAGTGTCTTATTCTCCTAACTATGGCTACACCTTC CASSPAVSYSPNYGYTF
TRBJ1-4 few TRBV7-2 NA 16 TGTGCCAGCAGCCCCCCTGCCGCCCCCGGGAATGAAAAACTGTTTTTT CASSPPAAPGNEKLFF
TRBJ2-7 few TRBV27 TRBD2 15 TGTGCCAGCAGCTGGAGCGGGGGGGCTACCTACGAGCAGTACTTC CASSWSGGATYEQYF
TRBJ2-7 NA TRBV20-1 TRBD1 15 TGCAGTGCTAGAGAGGCGACAGGGAGTTCCTACGAGCAGTACTTC CSAREATGSSYEQYF
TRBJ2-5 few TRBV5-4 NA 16 TGTGCCAGCAGCTTGGATAGTTTGGGACCCATGGGGACCCAGTACTTC CASSLDSLGPMGTQYF
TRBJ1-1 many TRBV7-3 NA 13 TGTGCCAGCAGCTCCCCTGGATCGACTGAAGCTTTCTTT CASSSPGSTEAFF
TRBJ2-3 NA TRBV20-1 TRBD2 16 TGCAGTGCTGCTTGGAGCGGGGGGGCCGTAGAAGATACGCAGTATTTT CSAAWSGGAVEDTQYF
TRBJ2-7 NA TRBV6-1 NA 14 TGTGCCAGCAGAGCGAGGGGCAGCTCCTACGAGCAGTACTTC CASRARGSSYEQYF
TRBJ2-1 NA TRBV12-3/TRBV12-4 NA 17 TGTGCCAGCAGTTTAGGACGACTAGTTAGCTCCTACAATGAGCAGTTCTTC CASSLGRLVSSYNEQFF
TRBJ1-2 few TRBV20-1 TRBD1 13 TGCAGTGCTAGAACAGGGGCCGACTATGGCTACACCTTC CSARTGADYGYTF
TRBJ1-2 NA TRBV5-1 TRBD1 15 TGCGCCAGCAGCTTCGGACAGGGGGTTCCCTATGGCTACACCTTC CASSFGQGVPYGYTF
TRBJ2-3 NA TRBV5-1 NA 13 TGCGCCAGCAGCTGGGACGGATCAGATACGCAGTATTTT CASSWDGSDTQYF
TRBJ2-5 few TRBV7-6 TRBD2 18 TGTGCCAGCAGCTTAGCTCTTTACAGCGGGGGGCCCCGGGAGACCCAGTACTTC CASSLALYSGGPRETQYF
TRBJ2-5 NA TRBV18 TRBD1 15 TGTGCCAGCTCACCACCGACAGGGAATAGAGAGACCCAGTACTTC CASSPPTGNRETQYF